This entry concerns a single T cell receptor (beta chain). Its antigen is still unknown. The sample is drawn from a study of cytomegalovirus exposure and HLA in healthy donors. The PCR used 60 Vbeta and 13 Jbeta primers. The repertoire was sequenced with immunoSEQ multiplex PCR; TCRdb's copy has only in-frame clones and lacks some. This specimen shows fewer than 150,000 clones; the ten leading clones hold less than 2.5%. Germline CDR1 is SGHTA and CDR2 is FQGNSA. The CDR3 totals 13 residues. V lost 1 base to trimming and J lost 4 bases, with 4 bases between them. Broader study findings: After further analysis at a later stage, 15,000 to 20,000 TCR beta sequences were associated with HLA alleles at 0.05 false discovery rate. With further analysis later on, most CMV-associated TCR beta chains appeared HLA-restricted. More clonal expansion characterized HLA-associated TCR beta chains than equally common others in a later analysis. For TCR beta chains, V- and J-gene trimming was later linked to a missense DCLRE1C variant.

The material sequenced was PBMCs. The TCR sequence derives from a woman between 55 and 75 years old in good health and CMV-seronegative. The chain carries TRBV7-2 and TRBJ2-2, with D hard to call. DNA for the CDR3: TGTGCCAGCAGCTTAGGAGCCACCGGGGAGCTGTTTTTT. It codes for CASSLGATGELFF.